This T cell receptor (beta chain) originates from a study of T cells and copy number aberrations in small-cell lung cancer. Assay used: immunoSEQ multiplex PCR; TCRdb lists only in-frame clones, some missing. The sample consists of about 2,600 clones, around 85% of them appearing once. V was shortened by 3 bases and J by 5 bases, with 11 bases between the two germline ends. From germline, CDR1 is SGHRS and CDR2 YFSETQ. CDR3 length: 14 residues. Source material: normal tissue next to the tumor. This chain connects TRBV5-1 to TRBJ1-4, with D perhaps TRBD1 (6 bases). The receptor's source is a man in his sixties with small cell lung cancer. The CDR3, as DNA: TGCGCCAGCAGCTCAGGGGAGGGAAATGAAAAACTGTTTTTT. Translated: CASSSGEGNEKLFF.